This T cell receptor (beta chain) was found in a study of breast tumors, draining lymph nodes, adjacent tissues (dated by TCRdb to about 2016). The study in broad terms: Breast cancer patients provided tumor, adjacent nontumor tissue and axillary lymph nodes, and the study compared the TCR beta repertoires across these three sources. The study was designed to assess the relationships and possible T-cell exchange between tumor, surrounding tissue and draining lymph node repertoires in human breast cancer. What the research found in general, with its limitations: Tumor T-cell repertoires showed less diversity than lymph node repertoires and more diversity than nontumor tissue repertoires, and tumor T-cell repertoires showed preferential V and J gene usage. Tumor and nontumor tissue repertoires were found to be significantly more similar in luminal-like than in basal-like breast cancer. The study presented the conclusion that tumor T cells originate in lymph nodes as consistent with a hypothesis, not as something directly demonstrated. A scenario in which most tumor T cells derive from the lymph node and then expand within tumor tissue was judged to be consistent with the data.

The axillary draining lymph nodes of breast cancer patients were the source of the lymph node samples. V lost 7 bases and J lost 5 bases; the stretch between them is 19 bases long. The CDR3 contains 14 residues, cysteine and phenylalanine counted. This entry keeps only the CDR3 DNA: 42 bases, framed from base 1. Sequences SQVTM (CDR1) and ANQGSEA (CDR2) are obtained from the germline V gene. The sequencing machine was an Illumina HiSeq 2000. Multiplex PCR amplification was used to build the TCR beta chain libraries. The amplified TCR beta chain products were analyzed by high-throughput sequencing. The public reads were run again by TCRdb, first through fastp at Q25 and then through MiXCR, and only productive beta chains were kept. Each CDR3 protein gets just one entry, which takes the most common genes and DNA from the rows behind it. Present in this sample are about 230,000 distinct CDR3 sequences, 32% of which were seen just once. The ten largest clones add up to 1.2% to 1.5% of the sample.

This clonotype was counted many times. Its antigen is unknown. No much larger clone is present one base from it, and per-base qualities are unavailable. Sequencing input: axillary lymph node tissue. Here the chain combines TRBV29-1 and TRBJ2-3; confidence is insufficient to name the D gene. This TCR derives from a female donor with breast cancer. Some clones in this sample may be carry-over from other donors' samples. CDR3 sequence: CSGSEGSRGDTQYF. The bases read TGCAGCGGATCAGAAGGGTCTCGAGGAGATACGCAGTATTTT.